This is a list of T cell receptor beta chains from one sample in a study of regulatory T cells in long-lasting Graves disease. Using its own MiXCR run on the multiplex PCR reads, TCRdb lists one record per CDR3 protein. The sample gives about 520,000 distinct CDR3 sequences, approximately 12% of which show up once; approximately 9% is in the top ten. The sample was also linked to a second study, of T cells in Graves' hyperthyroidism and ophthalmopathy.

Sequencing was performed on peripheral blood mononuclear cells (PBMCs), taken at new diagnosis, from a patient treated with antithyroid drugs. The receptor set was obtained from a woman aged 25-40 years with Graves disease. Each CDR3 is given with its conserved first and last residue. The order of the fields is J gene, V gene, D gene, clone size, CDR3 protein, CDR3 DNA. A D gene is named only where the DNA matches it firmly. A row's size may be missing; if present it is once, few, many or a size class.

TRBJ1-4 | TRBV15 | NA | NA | CATSRVDSNEKLFF | TGTGCCACCAGCAGAGTGGACAGTAATGAAAAACTGTTTTTT
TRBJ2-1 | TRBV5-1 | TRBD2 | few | CASNLADNEQFF | TGCGCCAGCAACCTAGCGGACAATGAGCAGTTCTTC
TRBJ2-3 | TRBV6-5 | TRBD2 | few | CASSWRPGLAGSETDTQYF | TGTGCCAGCAGTTGGAGACCGGGACTAGCGGGATCGGAGACAGATACGCAGTATTTT
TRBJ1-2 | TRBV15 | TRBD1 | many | CATSRDRTGSYGYTF | TGTGCCACCAGCAGAGATAGGACAGGATCTTATGGCTACACCTTC
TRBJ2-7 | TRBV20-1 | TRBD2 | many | CSARGIAGAYEQYF | TGCAGTGCTAGAGGGATAGCGGGCGCCTACGAGCAGTACTTC
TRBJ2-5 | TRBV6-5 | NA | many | CASSYSGLQETQYF | TGTGCCAGCAGTTACTCTGGGCTACAAGAGACCCAGTACTTC
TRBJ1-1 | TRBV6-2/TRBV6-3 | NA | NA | CASSYSTGWEAFF | TGTGCCAGCAGTTACTCGACAGGTTGGGAAGCTTTCTTT
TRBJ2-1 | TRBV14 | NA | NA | CASSQVAGSSYNEQFF | TGTGCCAGCAGCCAAGTTGCGGGGAGCTCCTACAATGAGCAGTTCTTC
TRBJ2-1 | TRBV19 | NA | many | CASSAGTGYNEQFF | TGTGCCAGTAGCGCCGGGACTGGCTACAATGAGCAGTTCTTC
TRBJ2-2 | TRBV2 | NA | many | CASSEGQGARANTGELFF | TGTGCCAGCAGTGAAGGGCAGGGTGCCCGCGCGAACACCGGGGAGCTGTTTTTT
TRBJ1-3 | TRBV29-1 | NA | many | CSARLLDGASGNTIYF | TGCAGCGCCCGATTGCTCGACGGGGCCTCTGGAAACACCATATATTTT
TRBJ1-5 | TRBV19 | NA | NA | CASSKLGRDQPQHF | TGTGCCAGTAGTAAGCTGGGGCGCGATCAGCCCCAGCATTTT
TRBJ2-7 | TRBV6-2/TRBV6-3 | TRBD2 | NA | CASSYVGLAGVEQYF | TGTGCCAGCAGTTACGTCGGACTAGCGGGAGTCGAGCAGTACTTC
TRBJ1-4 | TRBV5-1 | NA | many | CASSLEGVNEKLFF | TGTGCCAGCAGCTTGGAGGGGGTTAATGAAAAACTGTTTTTT
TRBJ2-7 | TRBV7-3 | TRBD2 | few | CASRLAGGKGEQYF | TGTGCCAGCAGATTAGCGGGAGGTAAAGGCGAGCAGTACTTC
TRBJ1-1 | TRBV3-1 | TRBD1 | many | CASSRGTGNTEAFF | TGTGCCAGCAGCCGGGGGACAGGGAACACTGAAGCTTTCTTT
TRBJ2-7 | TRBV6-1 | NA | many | CASSATTSYEQYF | TGTGCCAGCAGTGCTACTACTTCCTACGAGCAGTACTTC
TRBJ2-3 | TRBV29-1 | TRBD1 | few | CSVSRDRSPDTQYF | TGCAGCGTTTCCCGGGACAGGAGCCCAGATACGCAGTATTTT
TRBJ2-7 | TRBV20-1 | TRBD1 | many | CSANGQGGYEQYF | TGCAGTGCTAACGGACAGGGGGGGTACGAGCAGTACTTC
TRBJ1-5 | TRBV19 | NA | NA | CASSIGVWTVGRSNQPQHF | TGTGCCAGTAGTATAGGTGTCTGGACAGTGGGACGTAGCAATCAGCCCCAGCATTTT
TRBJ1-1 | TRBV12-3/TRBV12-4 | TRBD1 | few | CASSPGEGTANTEAFF | TGTGCCAGCAGTCCCGGGGAAGGGACAGCGAACACTGAAGCTTTCTTT
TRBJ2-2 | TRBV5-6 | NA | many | CASSPVSGNPPAGELFF | TGTGCCAGCAGCCCGGTCTCGGGTAATCCCCCGGCGGGGGAGCTGTTTTTT
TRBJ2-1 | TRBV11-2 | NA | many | CASSLLLAGYYNEQFF | TGTGCCAGCAGTTTACTCCTGGCGGGGTATTACAATGAGCAGTTCTTC